The T cell receptor (beta chain) described here comes from a study of glioma-infiltrating T cells. Using RNA template, CDR3s of TCR alpha and beta were amplified with iRepertoire arm-PCR. Tissue mRNA or PBMC total RNA, roughly 95-400 ng, went into one-step reverse transcription and amplification. TCRdb redid the calling of the multiplex PCR reads with MiXCR, one entry per CDR3 protein. This sample yields around 100,000 distinct CDR3 sequences, of which around 30% are seen a single time; 35% to 55% belongs to the top ten. Overall study findings and caveats: Tissue and blood shared very few CDR3 sequences. Non-neoplastic patients had below-expected tissue-blood divergence, while all gliomas exceeded expectation.

Concerning this clonotype itself: Its specificity is not known. This may be a read error: a much more frequent sequence differs by one nucleotide.

The TCR sequence derives from a human donor with low-grade glioma or glioblastoma, undergoing nonglioma brain surgery, or in good health (not recorded which). The sequenced material came from glioma tissue, nonneoplastic brain tissue, or PBMCs (not recorded which).

CDR3 nucleotide sequence: TGTGCCAGCAGTTCTTGGGGGGAAACCAAAAACATTCAGTACTTC. Translation gives CASSSWGETKNIQYF. V gene TRBV27 combines with J gene TRBJ2-4; tentative D call: TRBD2 (6 bases). Trimming removed 4 bases from V and 2 bases from J, with 12 bases in between. Germline loops: CDR1 MNHEY, CDR2 SMNVEV (reference sequence). This CDR3 region has 15 residues.